This is a list of T cell receptor beta chains from one sample in a study of blood T cell repertoires in COVID-19. Generated by immunoSEQ multiplex PCR, the TCRdb table keeps only in-frame clones and is missing some. The sample yields around 70,000 clones, 65% to 90% seen once. Sequencing input: peripheral blood. The receptors stem from an older man with acute or convalescent COVID-19. Each CDR3 is given with its conserved first and last residue. Each record gives: clone size, D gene, J gene, V gene, CDR3 protein, CDR3 DNA. The D gene is left open where the match is weak. Rows give clone size only sometimes, using once, few, many, or a class for an expanded clone.

clone size: .
D gene: .
J gene: TRBJ1-6
V gene: TRBV9
CDR3 protein: CASSVGAGEGSPLHF
CDR3 DNA: TGTGCCAGCAGCGTAGGGGCAGGGGAAGGTTCACCCCTCCACTTT

clone size: .
D gene: TRBD1
J gene: TRBJ2-5
V gene: TRBV4-2
CDR3 protein: CASSQGGQASQETQYF
CDR3 DNA: TGTGCCAGCAGCCAAGGGGGACAGGCCAGCCAAGAGACCCAGTACTTC

clone size: .
D gene: TRBD2
J gene: TRBJ2-2
V gene: TRBV6-2/TRBV6-3
CDR3 protein: CASSSVSGGPNTGELFF
CDR3 DNA: TGTGCCAGCAGTTCCGTTAGCGGGGGACCGAACACCGGGGAGCTGTTTTTT

clone size: .
D gene: .
J gene: TRBJ1-5
V gene: TRBV19
CDR3 protein: CASRGRGGGLSNQPQHF
CDR3 DNA: TGTGCCAGTAGGGGGAGGGGAGGAGGACTAAGCAATCAGCCCCAGCATTTT

clone size: .
D gene: TRBD2
J gene: TRBJ2-3
V gene: TRBV18
CDR3 protein: CASSLAVAGDARTDTQYF
CDR3 DNA: TGTGCCAGCTCACTCGCGGTAGCGGGCGATGCGAGGACAGATACGCAGTATTTT

clone size: .
D gene: .
J gene: TRBJ1-2
V gene: TRBV6-5
CDR3 protein: CASSLRGSDGYTF
CDR3 DNA: TGTGCCAGCAGCCTCCGGGGTTCGGATGGCTACACCTTC

clone size: .
D gene: .
J gene: TRBJ1-2
V gene: TRBV6-2/TRBV6-3
CDR3 protein: CASSYPQSANYGYTF
CDR3 DNA: TGTGCCAGCAGTTACCCCCAATCAGCTAACTATGGCTACACCTTC

clone size: .
D gene: .
J gene: TRBJ1-1
V gene: TRBV5-1
CDR3 protein: CASSLVADPQRPNTEAFF
CDR3 DNA: TGCGCCAGCAGCTTGGTGGCGGACCCCCAGCGGCCGAACACTGAAGCTTTCTTT

clone size: .
D gene: .
J gene: TRBJ2-7
V gene: TRBV19
CDR3 protein: CASRARQGPGEQYF
CDR3 DNA: TGTGCCAGTAGGGCCCGTCAGGGGCCGGGAGAGCAGTACTTC

clone size: .
D gene: TRBD1
J gene: TRBJ1-2
V gene: TRBV3-1/TRBV3-2
CDR3 protein: CASSQDRGRNGYTF
CDR3 DNA: TGTGCCAGCAGCCAAGACAGGGGGCGGAATGGCTACACCTTC

clone size: .
D gene: TRBD1
J gene: TRBJ1-2
V gene: TRBV4-3
CDR3 protein: CASSQGTGFGGYTF
CDR3 DNA: TGCGCCAGCAGCCAAGGGACAGGGTTTGGTGGCTACACCTTC

clone size: few
D gene: .
J gene: TRBJ1-1
V gene: TRBV19
CDR3 protein: CASMDRQRTEAFF
CDR3 DNA: TGTGCCAGTATGGACAGACAGAGGACTGAAGCTTTCTTT

clone size: .
D gene: .
J gene: TRBJ1-1
V gene: TRBV2
CDR3 protein: CASREDRNTEAFF
CDR3 DNA: TGTGCCAGCAGAGAGGACAGGAACACTGAAGCTTTCTTT

clone size: .
D gene: TRBD1
J gene: TRBJ2-7
V gene: TRBV19
CDR3 protein: CASSSQTGLIEQYF
CDR3 DNA: TGTGCCAGTAGTTCCCAGACAGGGTTGATCGAGCAGTACTTC

clone size: .
D gene: .
J gene: TRBJ1-1
V gene: TRBV4-1
CDR3 protein: CASSRGGVLMNTEAFF
CDR3 DNA: TGCGCCAGCAGCCGGGGGGGCGTCCTAATGAACACTGAAGCTTTCTTT

clone size: .
D gene: TRBD2
J gene: TRBJ2-3
V gene: TRBV9
CDR3 protein: CASSMPGLAESDTQYF
CDR3 DNA: TGTGCCAGCAGCATGCCGGGACTAGCGGAGTCAGATACGCAGTATTTT

clone size: .
D gene: .
J gene: TRBJ1-1
V gene: TRBV7-2
CDR3 protein: CASSFQPMNTEAFF
CDR3 DNA: TGTGCCAGCAGCTTTCAACCTATGAACACTGAAGCTTTCTTT

clone size: few
D gene: .
J gene: TRBJ1-4
V gene: TRBV30
CDR3 protein: CAWSIKAGLSNEKLFF
CDR3 DNA: TGTGCCTGGAGTATAAAGGCGGGGTTGTCTAATGAAAAACTGTTTTTT

clone size: .
D gene: .
J gene: TRBJ1-5
V gene: TRBV4-1
CDR3 protein: CASSQDPGQTSNQPQHF
CDR3 DNA: TGCGCCAGCAGCCAAGATCCCGGACAGACAAGCAATCAGCCCCAGCATTTT

clone size: .
D gene: .
J gene: TRBJ1-1
V gene: TRBV28
CDR3 protein: CASSLYGALGVNTEAFF
CDR3 DNA: TGTGCCAGCAGTTTATATGGCGCCTTAGGGGTTAACACTGAAGCTTTCTTT

clone size: .
D gene: TRBD1
J gene: TRBJ2-1
V gene: TRBV28
CDR3 protein: CASSLRQGFREQFF
CDR3 DNA: TGTGCCAGCAGTTTACGACAGGGTTTTAGGGAGCAGTTCTTC

clone size: .
D gene: .
J gene: TRBJ1-5
V gene: TRBV30
CDR3 protein: CAWSGGVSQPQHF
CDR3 DNA: TGTGCCTGGAGTGGGGGGGTAAGTCAGCCCCAGCATTTT

clone size: .
D gene: TRBD1
J gene: TRBJ2-1
V gene: TRBV4-3
CDR3 protein: CASSSGTGFGNEQFF
CDR3 DNA: TGCGCCAGCAGCTCCGGGACAGGTTTCGGCAATGAGCAGTTCTTC

clone size: .
D gene: .
J gene: TRBJ1-5
V gene: TRBV25-1
CDR3 protein: CASSGAGYQPQHF
CDR3 DNA: TGTGCCAGCAGTGGGGCAGGCTACCAGCCCCAGCATTTT

clone size: .
D gene: .
J gene: TRBJ1-4
V gene: TRBV7-9
CDR3 protein: CASSLQGSNEKLFF
CDR3 DNA: TGTGCCAGCAGCTTACAGGGTTCAAATGAAAAACTGTTTTTT

clone size: few
D gene: TRBD1
J gene: TRBJ1-3
V gene: TRBV4-3
CDR3 protein: CASSPRGTGGGGNTIYF
CDR3 DNA: TGCGCCAGCAGCCCCAGAGGGACAGGGGGCGGTGGAAACACCATATATTTT

clone size: few
D gene: .
J gene: TRBJ2-5
V gene: TRBV18
CDR3 protein: CASSPNNRRYQETQYF
CDR3 DNA: TGTGCCAGCTCACCGAATAACAGGCGCTACCAAGAGACCCAGTACTTC

clone size: .
D gene: .
J gene: TRBJ1-5
V gene: TRBV18
CDR3 protein: CASSIGELQPQHF
CDR3 DNA: TGTGCCAGCTCGATTGGGGAGTTGCAGCCCCAGCATTTT

clone size: once
D gene: TRBD1
J gene: TRBJ1-2
V gene: TRBV19
CDR3 protein: CASSTPGQGNYGYTF
CDR3 DNA: TGTGCCAGTAGTACCCCGGGACAGGGCAACTATGGCTACACCTTC

clone size: .
D gene: .
J gene: TRBJ1-2
V gene: TRBV7-3
CDR3 protein: CASSPGGGNGYTF
CDR3 DNA: TGTGCCAGCAGCCCGGGCGGGGGCAATGGCTACACCTTC

clone size: .
D gene: TRBD1
J gene: TRBJ1-5
V gene: TRBV7-8
CDR3 protein: CASSQGQSNQPQHF
CDR3 DNA: TGTGCCAGCAGCCAGGGACAGAGCAATCAGCCCCAGCATTTT

clone size: .
D gene: TRBD1
J gene: TRBJ2-1
V gene: TRBV6-2/TRBV6-3
CDR3 protein: CASSYSRTGDINEQFF
CDR3 DNA: TGTGCCAGCAGTTACTCAAGGACAGGGGATATCAATGAGCAGTTCTTC

clone size: .
D gene: TRBD1
J gene: TRBJ1-1
V gene: TRBV6-5
CDR3 protein: CASRRDRGSTEAFF
CDR3 DNA: TGTGCCAGCAGGCGGGACAGGGGGTCAACTGAAGCTTTCTTT

clone size: .
D gene: TRBD1
J gene: TRBJ1-2
V gene: TRBV19
CDR3 protein: CASSPSSGTGSYGYTF
CDR3 DNA: TGTGCCAGTAGCCCGTCGTCCGGGACAGGTTCCTATGGCTACACCTTC

clone size: .
D gene: .
J gene: TRBJ2-2
V gene: TRBV14
CDR3 protein: CASSQVLALPTGELFF
CDR3 DNA: TGTGCCAGCAGCCAAGTATTAGCGCTACCCACCGGGGAGCTGTTTTTT

clone size: .
D gene: .
J gene: TRBJ2-2
V gene: TRBV7-2
CDR3 protein: CASSFGQLELFF
CDR3 DNA: TGTGCCAGCAGCTTTGGACAGTTGGAGCTGTTTTTT

clone size: once
D gene: .
J gene: TRBJ2-3
V gene: TRBV5-1
CDR3 protein: CASSLVYGRGGDTQYF
CDR3 DNA: TGCGCCAGCAGCTTGGTTTACGGCAGGGGTGGAGATACGCAGTATTTT

clone size: .
D gene: .
J gene: TRBJ1-2
V gene: TRBV28
CDR3 protein: CASSFGQNYGYTF
CDR3 DNA: TGTGCCAGCAGTTTTGGGCAAAACTATGGCTACACCTTC

clone size: .
D gene: TRBD2
J gene: TRBJ2-1
V gene: TRBV5-1
CDR3 protein: CASSPWTSGRGGAYNEQFF
CDR3 DNA: TGCGCCAGCAGCCCCTGGACTAGCGGGAGGGGTGGGGCCTACAATGAGCAGTTCTTC

clone size: once
D gene: .
J gene: TRBJ2-3
V gene: TRBV6-2/TRBV6-3
CDR3 protein: CASSISREILEHTDTQYF
CDR3 DNA: TGTGCCAGCAGTATCAGCCGGGAGATACTCGAGCACACAGATACGCAGTATTTT

clone size: .
D gene: .
J gene: TRBJ1-6
V gene: TRBV27
CDR3 protein: CASSSVESPLHF
CDR3 DNA: TGTGCCAGCAGTTCCGTCGAGTCACCCCTCCACTTT

clone size: .
D gene: .
J gene: TRBJ1-4
V gene: TRBV2
CDR3 protein: CASSVQGIANEKLFF
CDR3 DNA: TGTGCCAGCAGTGTACAGGGCATAGCTAATGAAAAACTGTTTTTT

clone size: .
D gene: .
J gene: TRBJ2-1
V gene: TRBV4-3
CDR3 protein: CASSQDLGFSGGEQFF
CDR3 DNA: TGCGCCAGCAGCCAAGATCTTGGGTTTAGCGGTGGTGAGCAGTTCTTC

clone size: .
D gene: TRBD1
J gene: TRBJ2-1
V gene: TRBV6-5
CDR3 protein: CASRRDRGNNEQFF
CDR3 DNA: TGTGCCAGCAGACGGGACAGGGGAAACAATGAGCAGTTCTTC

clone size: .
D gene: .
J gene: TRBJ1-5
V gene: TRBV28
CDR3 protein: CASRQGKNQPQHF
CDR3 DNA: TGTGCCAGCAGGCAGGGAAAGAATCAGCCCCAGCATTTT

clone size: .
D gene: .
J gene: TRBJ1-5
V gene: TRBV27
CDR3 protein: CASSLSWAAAPNQPQHF
CDR3 DNA: TGTGCCAGCAGTTTATCGTGGGCCGCAGCACCCAATCAGCCCCAGCATTTT

clone size: .
D gene: .
J gene: TRBJ1-6
V gene: TRBV28
CDR3 protein: CASRLTGLAYNSPLHF
CDR3 DNA: TGTGCCAGCAGATTAACGGGGTTGGCCTATAATTCACCCCTCCACTTT

clone size: .
D gene: TRBD2
J gene: TRBJ2-5
V gene: TRBV15
CDR3 protein: CATSRDYPGLAAQETQYF
CDR3 DNA: TGTGCCACCAGCAGAGATTATCCGGGACTAGCGGCCCAAGAGACCCAGTACTTC

clone size: .
D gene: TRBD1
J gene: TRBJ2-4
V gene: TRBV28
CDR3 protein: CASSRQGAKNIQYF
CDR3 DNA: TGTGCCAGCAGCCGACAGGGGGCCAAAAACATTCAGTACTTC